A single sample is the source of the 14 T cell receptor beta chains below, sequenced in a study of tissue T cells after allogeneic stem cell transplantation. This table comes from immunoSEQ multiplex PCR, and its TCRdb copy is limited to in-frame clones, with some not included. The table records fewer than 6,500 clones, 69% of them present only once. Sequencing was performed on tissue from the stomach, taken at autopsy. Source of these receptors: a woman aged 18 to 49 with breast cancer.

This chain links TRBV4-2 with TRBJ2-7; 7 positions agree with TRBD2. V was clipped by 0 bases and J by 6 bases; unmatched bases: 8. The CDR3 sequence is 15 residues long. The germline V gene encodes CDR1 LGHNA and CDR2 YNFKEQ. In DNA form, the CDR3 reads TGTGCCAGCAGCCAAGAGGAGGGAGGGCCGTCCGAGCAGTACTTC. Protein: CASSQEEGGPSEQYF.

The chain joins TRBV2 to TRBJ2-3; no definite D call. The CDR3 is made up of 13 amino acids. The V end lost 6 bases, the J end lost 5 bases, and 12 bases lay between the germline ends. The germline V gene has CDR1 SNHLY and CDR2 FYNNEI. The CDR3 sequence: CASRGDLGDTQYF. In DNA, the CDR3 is TGTGCCAGCAGAGGCGATCTCGGAGATACGCAGTATTTT.

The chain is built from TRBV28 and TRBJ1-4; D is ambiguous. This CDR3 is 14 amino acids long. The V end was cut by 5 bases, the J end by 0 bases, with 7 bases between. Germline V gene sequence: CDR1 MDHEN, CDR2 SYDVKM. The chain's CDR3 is CASSRIATNEKLFF. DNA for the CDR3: TGTGCCAGCAGTCGTATTGCAACTAATGAAAAACTGTTTTTT.

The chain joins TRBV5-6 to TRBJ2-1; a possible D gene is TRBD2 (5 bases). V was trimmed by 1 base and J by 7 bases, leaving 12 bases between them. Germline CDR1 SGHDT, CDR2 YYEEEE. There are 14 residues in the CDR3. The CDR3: CASSLFGIANEQFF. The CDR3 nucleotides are TGTGCCAGCAGCTTGTTCGGGATTGCTAATGAGCAGTTCTTC.

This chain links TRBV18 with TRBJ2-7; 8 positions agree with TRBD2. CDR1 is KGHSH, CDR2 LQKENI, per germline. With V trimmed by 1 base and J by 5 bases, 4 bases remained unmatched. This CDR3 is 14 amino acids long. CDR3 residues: CASSPLSGRDEQYF. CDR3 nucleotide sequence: TGTGCCAGCTCACCACTGTCCGGGAGGGACGAGCAGTACTTC.

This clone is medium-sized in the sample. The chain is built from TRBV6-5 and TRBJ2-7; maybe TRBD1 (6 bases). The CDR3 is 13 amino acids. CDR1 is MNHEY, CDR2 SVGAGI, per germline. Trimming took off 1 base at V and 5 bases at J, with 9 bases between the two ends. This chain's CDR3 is CASSYLGANEQYF. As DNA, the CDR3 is TGTGCCAGCAGTTACTTGGGGGCCAACGAGCAGTACTTC.

This chain's CDR3 is CASSVDLETEAFF. CDR3 in DNA: TGTGCCAGCAGCGTAGATTTGGAAACTGAAGCTTTCTTT. The chain links TRBV9 to TRBJ1-1; no clear D. Trimming removed 0 bases from V and 5 bases from J, with 8 bases in between. Germline V gives CDR1 SGDLS, CDR2 YYNGEE. The CDR3 length is 13 residues.

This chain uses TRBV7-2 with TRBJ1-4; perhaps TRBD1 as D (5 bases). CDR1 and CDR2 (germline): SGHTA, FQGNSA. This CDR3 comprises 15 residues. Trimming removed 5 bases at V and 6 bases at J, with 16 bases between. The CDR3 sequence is CASSPGTTGDEKLFF. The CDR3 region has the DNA TGTGCCAGCAGCCCAGGGACGACGGGTGATGAAAAACTGTTTTTT.

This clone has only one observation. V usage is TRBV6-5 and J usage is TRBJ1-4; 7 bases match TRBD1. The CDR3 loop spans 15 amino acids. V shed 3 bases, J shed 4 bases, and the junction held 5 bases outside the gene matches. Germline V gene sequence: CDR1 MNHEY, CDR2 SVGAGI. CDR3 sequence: CASSYGTVDNEKLFF. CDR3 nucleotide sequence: TGTGCCAGCAGTTATGGGACAGTCGATAATGAAAAACTGTTTTTT.

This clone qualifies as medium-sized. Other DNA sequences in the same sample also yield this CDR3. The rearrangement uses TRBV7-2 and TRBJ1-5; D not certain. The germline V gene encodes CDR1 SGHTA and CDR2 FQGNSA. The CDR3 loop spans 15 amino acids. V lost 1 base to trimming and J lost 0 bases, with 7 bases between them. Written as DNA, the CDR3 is TGTGCCAGCAGCTTAGAAGGGAATAGCAATCAGCCCCAGCATTTT. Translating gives CASSLEGNSNQPQHF.

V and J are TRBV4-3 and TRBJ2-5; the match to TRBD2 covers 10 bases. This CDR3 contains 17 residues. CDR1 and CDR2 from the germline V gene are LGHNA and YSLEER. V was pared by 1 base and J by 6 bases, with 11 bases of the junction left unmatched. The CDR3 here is CASSQGFGERGGKTQYF. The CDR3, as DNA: TGCGCCAGCAGCCAAGGGTTCGGGGAGCGGGGGGGAAAGACCCAGTACTTC.

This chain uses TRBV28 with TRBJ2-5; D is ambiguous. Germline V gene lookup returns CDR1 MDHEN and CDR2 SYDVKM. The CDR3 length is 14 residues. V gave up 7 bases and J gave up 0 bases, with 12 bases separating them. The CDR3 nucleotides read TGTGCCAGCATCGCCGACTTGTACCAAGAGACCCAGTACTTC. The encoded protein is CASIADLYQETQYF.

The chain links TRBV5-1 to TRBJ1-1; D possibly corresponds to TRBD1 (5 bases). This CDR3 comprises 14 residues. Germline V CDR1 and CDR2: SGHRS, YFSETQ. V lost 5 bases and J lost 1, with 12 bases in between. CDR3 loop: CASSWPGQNTEAFF. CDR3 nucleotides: TGCGCCAGCAGTTGGCCAGGGCAGAACACTGAAGCTTTCTTT.

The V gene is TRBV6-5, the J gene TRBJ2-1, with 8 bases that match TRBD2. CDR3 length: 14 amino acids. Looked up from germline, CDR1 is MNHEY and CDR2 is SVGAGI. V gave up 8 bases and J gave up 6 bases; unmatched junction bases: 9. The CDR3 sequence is CASGGLVGFNEQFF. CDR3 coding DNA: TGTGCCAGCGGGGGACTAGTCGGTTTCAATGAGCAGTTCTTC.